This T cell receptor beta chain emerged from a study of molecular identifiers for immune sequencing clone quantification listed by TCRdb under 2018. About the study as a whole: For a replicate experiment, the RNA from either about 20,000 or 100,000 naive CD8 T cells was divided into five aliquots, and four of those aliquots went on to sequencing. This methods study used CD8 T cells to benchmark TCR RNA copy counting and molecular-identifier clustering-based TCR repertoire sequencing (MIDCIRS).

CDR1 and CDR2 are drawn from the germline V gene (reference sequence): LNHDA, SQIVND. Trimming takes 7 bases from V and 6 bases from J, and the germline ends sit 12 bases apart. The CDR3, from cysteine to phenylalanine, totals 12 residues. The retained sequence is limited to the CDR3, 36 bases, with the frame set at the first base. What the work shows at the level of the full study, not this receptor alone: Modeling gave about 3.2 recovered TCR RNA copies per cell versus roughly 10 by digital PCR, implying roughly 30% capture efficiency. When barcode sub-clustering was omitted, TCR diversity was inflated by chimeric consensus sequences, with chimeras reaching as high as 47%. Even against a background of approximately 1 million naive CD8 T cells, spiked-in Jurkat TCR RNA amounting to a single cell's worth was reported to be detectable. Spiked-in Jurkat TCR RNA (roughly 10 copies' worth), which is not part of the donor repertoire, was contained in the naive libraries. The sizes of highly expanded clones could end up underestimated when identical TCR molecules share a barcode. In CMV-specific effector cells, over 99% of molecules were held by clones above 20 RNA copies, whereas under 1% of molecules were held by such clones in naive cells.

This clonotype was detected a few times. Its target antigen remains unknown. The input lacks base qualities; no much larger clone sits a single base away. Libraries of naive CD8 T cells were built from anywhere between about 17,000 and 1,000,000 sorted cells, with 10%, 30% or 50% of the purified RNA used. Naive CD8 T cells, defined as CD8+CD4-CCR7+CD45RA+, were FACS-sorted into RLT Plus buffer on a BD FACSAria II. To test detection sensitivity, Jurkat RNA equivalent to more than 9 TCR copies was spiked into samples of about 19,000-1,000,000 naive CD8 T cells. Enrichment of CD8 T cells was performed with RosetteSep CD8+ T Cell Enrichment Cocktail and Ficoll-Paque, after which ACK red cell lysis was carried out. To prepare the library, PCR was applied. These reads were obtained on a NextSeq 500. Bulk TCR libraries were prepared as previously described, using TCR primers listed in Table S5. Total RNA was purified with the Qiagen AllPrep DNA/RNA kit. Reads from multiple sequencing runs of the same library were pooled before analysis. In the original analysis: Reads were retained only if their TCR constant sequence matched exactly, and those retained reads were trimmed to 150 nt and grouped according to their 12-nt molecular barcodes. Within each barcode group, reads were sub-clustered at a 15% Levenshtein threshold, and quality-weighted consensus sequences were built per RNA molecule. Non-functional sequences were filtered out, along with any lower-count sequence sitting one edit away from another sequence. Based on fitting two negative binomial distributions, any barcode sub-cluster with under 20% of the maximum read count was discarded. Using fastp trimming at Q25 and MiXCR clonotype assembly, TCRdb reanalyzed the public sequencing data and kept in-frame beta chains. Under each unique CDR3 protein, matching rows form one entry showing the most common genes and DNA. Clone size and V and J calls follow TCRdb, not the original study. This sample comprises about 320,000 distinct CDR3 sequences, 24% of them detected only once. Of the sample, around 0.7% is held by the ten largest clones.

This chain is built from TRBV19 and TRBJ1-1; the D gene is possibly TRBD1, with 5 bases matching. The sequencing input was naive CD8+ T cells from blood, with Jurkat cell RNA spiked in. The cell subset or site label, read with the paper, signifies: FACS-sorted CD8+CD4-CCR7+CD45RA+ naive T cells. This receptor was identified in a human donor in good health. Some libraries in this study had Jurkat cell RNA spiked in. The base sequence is TGTGCCAGTAAAGTTGGGGGATCTGAAGCTTTCTTT. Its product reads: CASKVGGSEAFF. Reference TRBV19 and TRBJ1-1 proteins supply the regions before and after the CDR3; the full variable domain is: DGGITQSPKYLFRKEGQNVTLSCEQNLNHDAMYWYRQDPGQGLRLIYYSQIVNDFQKGDIAEGYSVSREKKESFPLTVTSAQKNPTAFYLCASKVGGSEAFFGQGTRLTVV.